The T cell receptor beta chain under discussion was sequenced for a study of OX40 agonist ivuxolimab in advanced cancers. The wider study: Three partial responders included one hepatocellular carcinoma patient and two cutaneous melanoma patients. General study findings and limits: Expanded clones tended on average to be more numerous among CD8+ T cells than CD4+. Patients with a partial response at 0.1-3.0 mg/kg had among the lowest clonal expansion.

Anyone with autoimmune disease history or systemic immunosuppression was excluded. Points on this clone: Its antigen is not known.

Measured with immunoSEQ multiplex PCR; TCRdb has only the in-frame clones, and not every one. The table lists about 20,000 clones, over 80% of them singletons. The specimen was CD4+ or CD8+ T cells sorted from blood, collected in a trial of the OX40 agonist ivuxolimab. The receptor's source is an adult with an advanced solid tumor such as melanoma, head and neck, liver or kidney cancer.

The CDR3 reads CASSSSDRGDSGANVLTF. In DNA, the CDR3 is TGTGCCAGCAGCTCCTCTGACAGGGGGGACTCTGGGGCCAACGTCCTGACTTTC. The V and J genes are TRBV13 and TRBJ2-6; 9 bases line up with TRBD1. The CDR3 length is 18 residues. The junction had 7 bases not matched to a gene; V was cut back by 4 bases and J by 0 bases. Germline V gene sequence: CDR1 PRHDT, CDR2 FYEKMQ (reference sequence).